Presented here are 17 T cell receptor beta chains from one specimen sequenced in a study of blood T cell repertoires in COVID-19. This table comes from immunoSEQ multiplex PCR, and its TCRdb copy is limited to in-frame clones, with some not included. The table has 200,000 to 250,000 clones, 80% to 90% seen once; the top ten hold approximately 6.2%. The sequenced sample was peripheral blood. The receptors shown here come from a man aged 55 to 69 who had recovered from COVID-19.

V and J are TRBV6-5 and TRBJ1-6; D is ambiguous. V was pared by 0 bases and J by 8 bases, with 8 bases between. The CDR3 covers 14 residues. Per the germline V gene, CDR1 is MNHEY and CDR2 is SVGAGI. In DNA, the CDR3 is TGTGCCAGCAGTTACTCGACTACGGATTCACCCCTCCACTTT. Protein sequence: CASSYSTTDSPLHF.

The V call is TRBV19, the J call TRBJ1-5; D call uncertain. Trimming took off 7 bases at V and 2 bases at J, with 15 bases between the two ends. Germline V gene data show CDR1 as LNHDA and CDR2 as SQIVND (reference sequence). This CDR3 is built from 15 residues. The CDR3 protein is CASNPAVGGNQPQHF. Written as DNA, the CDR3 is TGTGCCAGTAACCCGGCTGTCGGAGGCAATCAGCCCCAGCATTTT.

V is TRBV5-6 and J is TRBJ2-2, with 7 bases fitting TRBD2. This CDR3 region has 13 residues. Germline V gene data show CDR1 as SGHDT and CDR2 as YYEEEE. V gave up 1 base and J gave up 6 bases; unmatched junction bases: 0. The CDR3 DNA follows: TGTGCCAGCAGCTTGCGGGGGGCCGGGGAGCTGTTTTTT. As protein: CASSLRGAGELFF.

CDR3 loop: CASSRLAGGPGELFF. The DNA for the CDR3 is TGTGCCAGCAGCCGACTAGCGGGAGGGCCCGGGGAGCTGTTTTTT. The genes are TRBV6-5 and TRBJ2-2; 14 bases are shared with TRBD2. The junction had 3 bases not matched to a gene; V was cut back by 6 bases and J by 6 bases. The CDR3 runs 15 residues. Per germline, CDR1 MNHEY and CDR2 SVGAGI.

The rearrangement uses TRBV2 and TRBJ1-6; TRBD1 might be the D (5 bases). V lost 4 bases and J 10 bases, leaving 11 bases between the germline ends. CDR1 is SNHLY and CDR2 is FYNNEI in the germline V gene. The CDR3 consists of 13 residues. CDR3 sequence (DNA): TGTGCCAGCAGTGGACAGAGTGGATCACCCCTCCACTTT. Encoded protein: CASSGQSGSPLHF.

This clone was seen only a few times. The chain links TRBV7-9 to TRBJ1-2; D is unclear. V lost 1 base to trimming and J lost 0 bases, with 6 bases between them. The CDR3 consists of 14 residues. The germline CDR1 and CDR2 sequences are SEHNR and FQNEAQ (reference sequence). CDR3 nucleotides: TGTGCCAGCAGCTTAGGGGCAGCTAACTATGGCTACACCTTC. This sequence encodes CASSLGAANYGYTF.

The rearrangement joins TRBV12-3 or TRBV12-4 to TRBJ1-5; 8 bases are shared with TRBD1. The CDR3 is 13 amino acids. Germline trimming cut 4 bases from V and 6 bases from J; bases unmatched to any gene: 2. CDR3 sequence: CASSSGQGQPQHF. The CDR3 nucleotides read TGTGCCAGCAGTTCCGGACAGGGTCAGCCCCAGCATTTT.

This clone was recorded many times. CDR3 loop: CASSSAGGRGSPLHF. In DNA, the CDR3 is TGTGCCAGCAGTTCTGCAGGGGGCAGAGGTTCACCCCTCCACTTT. V and J are TRBV2 and TRBJ1-6; 8 nucleotides line up with TRBD1. This CDR3 has 15 amino acids. Unmatched junction bases numbered 9, after V lost 5 bases and J lost 9 bases. CDR1 SNHLY and CDR2 FYNNEI come from the germline V gene.

The CDR3 nucleotides are TGTGCCAGCAGCTTAGTATCGGGGGGTAATGGCTACACCTTC. Translated, it gives CASSLVSGGNGYTF. The V call is TRBV7-9, the J call TRBJ1-2, with D possibly being TRBD1 (5 bases). The CDR3 loop spans 14 amino acids. Trimming cost V 1 base and J 6 bases, with 12 bases left between them. Germline CDR1 reads SEHNR; CDR2 reads FQNEAQ (reference sequence). Looking up the rest from reference TRBV7-9 and TRBJ1-2 gives the full variable domain: DTGVSQNPRHKITKRGQNVTFRCDPISEHNRLYWYRQTLGQGPEFLTYFQNEAQLEKSRLLSDRFSAERPKGSFSTLEIQRTEQGDSAMYLCASSLVSGGNGYTFGSGTRLTVV.

The CDR3 spells CASSYRATMRYEQYF. The CDR3 DNA is TGTGCCAGCAGTTATCGCGCGACTATGCGGTACGAGCAGTACTTC. The chain links TRBV6-2 or TRBV6-3 to TRBJ2-7; weak D call: TRBD2 (5 bases). The CDR3 runs to 15 residues. Germline CDR1 MNHEY, CDR2 SVGEGT. The ends were cut back, 3 bases at V and 4 bases at J, with 16 bases in the middle.

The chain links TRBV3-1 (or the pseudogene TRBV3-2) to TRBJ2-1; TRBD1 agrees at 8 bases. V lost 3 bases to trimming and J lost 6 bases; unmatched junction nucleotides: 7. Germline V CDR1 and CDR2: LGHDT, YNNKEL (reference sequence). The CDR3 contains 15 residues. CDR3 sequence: CASSQDRVKGNEQFF. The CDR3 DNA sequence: TGTGCCAGCAGCCAGGACAGGGTTAAAGGCAATGAGCAGTTCTTC.

The CDR3 DNA is TGTGCCAGCAGTGAAGGGACAGGGGGACGTAATTCACCCCTCCACTTT. Protein product: CASSEGTGGRNSPLHF. The chain carries TRBV2 and TRBJ1-6, with 10 bases matching TRBD1. V dropped 1 base and J dropped 6; count of bases not matched to a gene: 3. There are 16 residues in the CDR3. Germline V gene data show CDR1 as SNHLY and CDR2 as FYNNEI. Supplemented by reference TRBV2 and TRBJ1-6, the full variable domain reads EPEVTQTPSHQVTQMGQEVILRCVPISNHLYFYWYRQILGQKVEFLVSFYNNEISEKSEIFDDQFSVERPDGSNFTLKIRSTKLEDSAMYFCASSEGTGGRNSPLHFGNGTRLTVT.

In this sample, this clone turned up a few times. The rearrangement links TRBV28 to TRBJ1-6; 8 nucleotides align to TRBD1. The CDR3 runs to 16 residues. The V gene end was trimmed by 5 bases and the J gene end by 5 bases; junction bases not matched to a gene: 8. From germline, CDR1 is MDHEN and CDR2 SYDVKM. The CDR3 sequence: CASSPRTGWDNSPLHF. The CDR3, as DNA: TGTGCCAGCAGTCCCCGGACAGGGTGGGATAATTCACCCCTCCACTTT.

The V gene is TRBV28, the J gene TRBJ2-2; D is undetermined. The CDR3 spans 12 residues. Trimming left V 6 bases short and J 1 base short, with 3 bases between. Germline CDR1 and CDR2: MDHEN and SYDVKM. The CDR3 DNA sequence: TGTGCCAGCAGCCTGAACACCGGGGAGCTGTTTTTT. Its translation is CASSLNTGELFF.

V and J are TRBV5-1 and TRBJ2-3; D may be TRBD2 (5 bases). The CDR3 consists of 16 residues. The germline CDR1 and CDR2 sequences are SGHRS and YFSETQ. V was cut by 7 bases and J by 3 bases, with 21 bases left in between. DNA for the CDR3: TGCGCCAGCGATTTTGAACCGGGAAGAACGACAGATACGCAGTATTTT. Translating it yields CASDFEPGRTTDTQYF. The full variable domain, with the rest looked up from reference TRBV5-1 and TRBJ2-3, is KAGVTQTPRYLIKTRGQQVTLSCSPISGHRSVSWYQQTPGQGLQFLFEYFSETQRNKGNFPGRFSGRQFSNSRSEMNVSTLELGDSALYLCASDFEPGRTTDTQYFGPGTRLTVL.

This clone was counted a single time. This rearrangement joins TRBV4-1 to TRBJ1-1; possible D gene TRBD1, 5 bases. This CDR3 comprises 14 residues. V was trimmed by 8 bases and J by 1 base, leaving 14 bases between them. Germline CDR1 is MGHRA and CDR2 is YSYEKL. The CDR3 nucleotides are TGCGCCAGCGGAGTTATTACAGGGAACACTGAAGCTTTCTTT. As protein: CASGVITGNTEAFF.

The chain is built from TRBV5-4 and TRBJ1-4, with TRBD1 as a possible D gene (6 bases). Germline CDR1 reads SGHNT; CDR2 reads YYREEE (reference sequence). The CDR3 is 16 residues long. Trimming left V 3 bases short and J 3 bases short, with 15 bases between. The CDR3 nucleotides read TGTGCCAGCAGCTCTGGTCAGACAGGCTCTAATGAAAAACTGTTTTTT. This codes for CASSSGQTGSNEKLFF.